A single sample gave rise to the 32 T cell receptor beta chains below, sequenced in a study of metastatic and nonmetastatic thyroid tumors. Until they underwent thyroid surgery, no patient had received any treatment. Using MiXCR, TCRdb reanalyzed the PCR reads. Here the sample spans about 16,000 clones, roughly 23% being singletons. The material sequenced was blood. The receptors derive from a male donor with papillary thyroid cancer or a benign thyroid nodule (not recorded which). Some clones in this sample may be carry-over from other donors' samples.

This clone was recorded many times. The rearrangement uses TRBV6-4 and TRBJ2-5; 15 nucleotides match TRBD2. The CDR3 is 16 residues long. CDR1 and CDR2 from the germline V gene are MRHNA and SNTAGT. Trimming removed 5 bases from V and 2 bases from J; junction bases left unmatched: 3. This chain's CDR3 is CASSPGLAGGQETQYF. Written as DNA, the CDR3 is TGTGCCAGCAGTCCCGGACTAGCGGGGGGGCAAGAGACCCAGTACTTC.

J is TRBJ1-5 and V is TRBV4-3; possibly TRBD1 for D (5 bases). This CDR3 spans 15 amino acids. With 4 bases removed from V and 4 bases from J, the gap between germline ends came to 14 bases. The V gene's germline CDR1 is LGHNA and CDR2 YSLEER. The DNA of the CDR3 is TGCGCCAGCAGCCGAGCAACGGGGCTTAATCAGCCCCAGCATTTT. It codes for CASSRATGLNQPQHF.

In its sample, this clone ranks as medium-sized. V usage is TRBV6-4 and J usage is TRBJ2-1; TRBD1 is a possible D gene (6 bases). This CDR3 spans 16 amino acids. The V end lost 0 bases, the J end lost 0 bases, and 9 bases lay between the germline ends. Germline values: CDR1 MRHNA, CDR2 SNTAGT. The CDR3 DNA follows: TGTGCCAGCAGTGACTCATTGGACAGCTCCTACAATGAGCAGTTCTTC. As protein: CASSDSLDSSYNEQFF.

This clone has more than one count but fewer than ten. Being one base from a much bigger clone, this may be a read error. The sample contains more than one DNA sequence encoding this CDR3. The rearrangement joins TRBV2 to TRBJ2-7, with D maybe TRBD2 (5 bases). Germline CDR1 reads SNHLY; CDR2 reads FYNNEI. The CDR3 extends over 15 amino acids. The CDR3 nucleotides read TGTGCCAGCAGTGAAGCGCTTCTGACGGGGAACGAGCGGTACTTC. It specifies CASSEALLTGNERYF.

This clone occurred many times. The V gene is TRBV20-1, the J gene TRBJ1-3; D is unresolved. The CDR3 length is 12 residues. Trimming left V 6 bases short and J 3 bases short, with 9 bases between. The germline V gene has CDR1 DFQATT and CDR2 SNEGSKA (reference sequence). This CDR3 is CSATAGGNTIYF. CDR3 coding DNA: TGCAGTGCGACGGCTGGTGGAAACACCATATATTTT.

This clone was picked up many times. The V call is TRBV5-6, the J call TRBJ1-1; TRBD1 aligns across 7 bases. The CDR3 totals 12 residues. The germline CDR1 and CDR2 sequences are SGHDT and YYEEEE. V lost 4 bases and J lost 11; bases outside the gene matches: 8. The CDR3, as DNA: TGTGCCAGCAGCCGGGGGACAGTATCGGCTTTCTTT. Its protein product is CASSRGTVSAFF. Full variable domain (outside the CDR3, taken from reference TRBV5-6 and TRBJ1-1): DAGVTQSPTHLIKTRGQQVTLRCSPKSGHDTVSWYQQALGQGPQFIFQYYEEEERQRGNFPDRFSGHQFPNYSSELNVNALLLGDSALYLCASSRGTVSAFFGQGTRLTVV.

CDR3 sequence (DNA): TGCGCCAGCAGCAACACAGGGCTTAACTATGGCTACACCTTC. Translation: CASSNTGLNYGYTF. The rearrangement uses TRBV5-1 and TRBJ1-2, with D perhaps matching TRBD1 (6 bases). Deletions cut 4 bases from V and 1 base from J, with 11 bases between. Germline V CDR1 and CDR2: SGHRS, YFSETQ. The CDR3 sequence is 14 residues long.

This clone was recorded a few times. CDR3 in DNA: TGTGCCAGCAGTTTAAGGACAGGGGGAAAGAATCAGCCCCAGCATTTT. This encodes CASSLRTGGKNQPQHF. This rearrangement joins TRBV27 to TRBJ1-5; 10 nucleotides line up with TRBD1. This CDR3 has 16 amino acids. V shed 2 bases and J 4 bases; nucleotides not matched to a gene: 5. In germline, CDR1 is MNHEY, CDR2 SMNVEV (reference sequence).

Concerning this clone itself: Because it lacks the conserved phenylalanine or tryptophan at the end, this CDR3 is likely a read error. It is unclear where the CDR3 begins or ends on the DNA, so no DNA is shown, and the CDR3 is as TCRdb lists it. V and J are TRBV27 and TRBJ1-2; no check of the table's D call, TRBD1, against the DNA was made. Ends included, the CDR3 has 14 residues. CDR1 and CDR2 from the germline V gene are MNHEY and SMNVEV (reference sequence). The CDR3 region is CASSLQGSAYGHTL.

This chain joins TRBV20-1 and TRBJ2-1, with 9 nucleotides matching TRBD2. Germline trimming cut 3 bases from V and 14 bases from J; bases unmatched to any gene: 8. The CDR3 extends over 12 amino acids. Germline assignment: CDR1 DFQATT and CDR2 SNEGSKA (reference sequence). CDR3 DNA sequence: TGCAGTGCTAGCGGACCGGCGGGGGGGGAGTTCTTC. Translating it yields CSASGPAGGEFF.

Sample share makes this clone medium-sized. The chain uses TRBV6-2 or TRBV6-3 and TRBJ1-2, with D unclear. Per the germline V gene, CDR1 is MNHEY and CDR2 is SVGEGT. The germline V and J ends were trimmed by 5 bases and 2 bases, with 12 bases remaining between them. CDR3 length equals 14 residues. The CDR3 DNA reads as TGTGCCAGCAGTCCCAGCGGACTCAACTATGGCTACACCTTC. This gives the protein CASSPSGLNYGYTF.

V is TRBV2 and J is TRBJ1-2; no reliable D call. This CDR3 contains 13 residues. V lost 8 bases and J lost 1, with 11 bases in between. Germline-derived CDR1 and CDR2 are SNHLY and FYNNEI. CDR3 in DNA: TGTGCCAGCTTTAGCCCGAATAACTATGGCTACACCTTC. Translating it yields CASFSPNNYGYTF.

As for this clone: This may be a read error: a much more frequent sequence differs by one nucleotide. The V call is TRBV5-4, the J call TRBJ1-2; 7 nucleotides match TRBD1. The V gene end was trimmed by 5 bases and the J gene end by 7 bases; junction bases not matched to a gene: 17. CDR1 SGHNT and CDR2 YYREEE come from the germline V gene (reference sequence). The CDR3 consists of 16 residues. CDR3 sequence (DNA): TGTGCCAGCAGACTGGATACAGGGGAAAGAAATTTTGGCTACACCTTC. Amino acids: CASRLDTGERNFGYTF.

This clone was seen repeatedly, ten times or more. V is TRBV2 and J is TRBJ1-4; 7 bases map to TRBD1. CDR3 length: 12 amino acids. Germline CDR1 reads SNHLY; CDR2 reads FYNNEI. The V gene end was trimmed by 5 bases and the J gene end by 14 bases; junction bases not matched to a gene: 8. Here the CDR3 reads CASSQQGMGLFF. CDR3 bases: TGTGCCAGCAGTCAACAGGGGATGGGGCTGTTTTTT.

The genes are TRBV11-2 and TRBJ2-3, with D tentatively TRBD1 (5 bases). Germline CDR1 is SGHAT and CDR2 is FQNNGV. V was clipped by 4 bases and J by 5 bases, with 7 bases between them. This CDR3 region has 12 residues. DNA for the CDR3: TGTGCCAGCAGCTCTCAGGGAGATACGCAGTATTTT. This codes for CASSSQGDTQYF.

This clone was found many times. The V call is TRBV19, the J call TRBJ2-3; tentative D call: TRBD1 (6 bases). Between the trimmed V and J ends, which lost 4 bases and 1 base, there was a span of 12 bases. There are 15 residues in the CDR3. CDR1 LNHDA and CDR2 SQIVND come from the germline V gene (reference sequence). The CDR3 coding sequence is TGTGCCAGTAGTACGAGCGAGGGGGGCACAGATACGCAGTATTTT. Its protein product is CASSTSEGGTDTQYF.

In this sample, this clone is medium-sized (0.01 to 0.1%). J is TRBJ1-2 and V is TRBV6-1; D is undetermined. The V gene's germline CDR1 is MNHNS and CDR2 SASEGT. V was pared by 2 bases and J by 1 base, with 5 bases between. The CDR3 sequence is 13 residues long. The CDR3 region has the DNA TGTGCCAGCAGTGAATCATTTAACTATGGCTACACCTTC. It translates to CASSESFNYGYTF.

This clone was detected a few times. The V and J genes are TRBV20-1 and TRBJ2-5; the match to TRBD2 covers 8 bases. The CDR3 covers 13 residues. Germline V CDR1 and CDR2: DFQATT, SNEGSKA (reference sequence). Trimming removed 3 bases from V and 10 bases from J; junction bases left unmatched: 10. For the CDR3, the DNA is TGCAGTGCTAGGTTAGGACTAGCAGAGGTCCAGTACTTC. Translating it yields CSARLGLAEVQYF.

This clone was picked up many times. The CDR3 here is CASSLDRVGETQYF. As DNA, the CDR3 is TGTGCCAGCAGCTTAGACAGGGTCGGGGAGACCCAGTACTTC. This chain uses TRBV7-2 with TRBJ2-5; D may be TRBD1 (6 bases). The CDR3 is 14 residues long. V shed 1 base and J shed 5 bases, with 11 bases lying between them. Germline V CDR1 and CDR2: SGHTA, FQGNSA.

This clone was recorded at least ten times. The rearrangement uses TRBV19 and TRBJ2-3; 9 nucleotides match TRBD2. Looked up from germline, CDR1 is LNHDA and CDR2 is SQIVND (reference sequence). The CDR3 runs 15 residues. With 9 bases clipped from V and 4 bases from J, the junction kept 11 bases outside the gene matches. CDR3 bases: TGTGCCAGCAAGGTAGGGCGGGGGGGCGCAGATACGCAGTATTTT. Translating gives CASKVGRGGADTQYF.

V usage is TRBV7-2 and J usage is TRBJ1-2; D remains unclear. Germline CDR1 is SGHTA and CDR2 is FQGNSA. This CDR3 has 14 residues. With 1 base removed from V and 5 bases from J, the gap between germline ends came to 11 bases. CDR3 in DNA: TGTGCCAGCAGCTTAGGGGTTGGGGTATATGGCTACACCTTC. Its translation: CASSLGVGVYGYTF.

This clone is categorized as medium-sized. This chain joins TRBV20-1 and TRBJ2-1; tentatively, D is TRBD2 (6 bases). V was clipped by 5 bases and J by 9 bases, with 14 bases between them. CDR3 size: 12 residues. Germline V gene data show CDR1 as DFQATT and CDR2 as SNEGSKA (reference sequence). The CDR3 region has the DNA TGCAGTGCTTGGGAGGCCTTGGCTGAGCAGTTCTTC. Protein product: CSAWEALAEQFF.

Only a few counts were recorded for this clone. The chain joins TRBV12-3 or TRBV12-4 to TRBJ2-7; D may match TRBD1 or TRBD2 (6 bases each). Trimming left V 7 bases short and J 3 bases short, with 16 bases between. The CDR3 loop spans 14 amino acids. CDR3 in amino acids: CASTRSGGYYEQYF. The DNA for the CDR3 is TGTGCCAGCACAAGATCCGGGGGCTACTACGAGCAGTACTTC.

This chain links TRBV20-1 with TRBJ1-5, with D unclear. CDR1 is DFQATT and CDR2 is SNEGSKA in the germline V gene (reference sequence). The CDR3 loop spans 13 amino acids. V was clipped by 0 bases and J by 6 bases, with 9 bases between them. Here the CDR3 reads CSARDLWGQPQHF. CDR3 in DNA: TGCAGTGCTAGAGATCTTTGGGGTCAGCCCCAGCATTTT.

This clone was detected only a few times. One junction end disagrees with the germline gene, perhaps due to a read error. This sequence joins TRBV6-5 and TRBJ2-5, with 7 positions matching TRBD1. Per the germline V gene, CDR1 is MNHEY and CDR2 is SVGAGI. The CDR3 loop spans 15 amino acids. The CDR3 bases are TGTGCCAGCAGTTACTCCGGGACAGCCCAAGGGACCCAGTACTTC. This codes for CASSYSGTAQGTQYF.

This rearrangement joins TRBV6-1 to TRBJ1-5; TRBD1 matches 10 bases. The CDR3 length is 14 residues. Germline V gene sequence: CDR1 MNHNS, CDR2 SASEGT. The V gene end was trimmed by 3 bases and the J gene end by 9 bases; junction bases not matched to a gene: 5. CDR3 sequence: CASSEGQGRLPQHF. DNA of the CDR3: TGTGCCAGCAGTGAGGGACAGGGGAGACTGCCCCAGCATTTT.

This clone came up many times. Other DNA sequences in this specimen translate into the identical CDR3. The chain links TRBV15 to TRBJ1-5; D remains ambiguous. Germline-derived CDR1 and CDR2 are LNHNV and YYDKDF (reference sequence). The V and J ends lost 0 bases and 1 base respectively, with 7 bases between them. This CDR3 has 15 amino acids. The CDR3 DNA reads TGTGCCACCAGCAGAGATCTGGGCAGCAATCAGCCCCAGCATTTT. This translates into CATSRDLGSNQPQHF.

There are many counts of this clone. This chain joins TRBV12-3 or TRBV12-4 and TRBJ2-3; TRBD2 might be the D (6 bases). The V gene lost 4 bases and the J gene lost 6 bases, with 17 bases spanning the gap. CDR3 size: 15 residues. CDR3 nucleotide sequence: TGTGCCAGCAGTTCCCGGGACTTAGACGAGGATACGCAGTATTTT. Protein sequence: CASSSRDLDEDTQYF.

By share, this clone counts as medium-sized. CDR3 nucleotide sequence: TGCGCCAGCAGCTTACTAGCGGGGTCGACAGATACGCAGTATTTT. This sequence encodes CASSLLAGSTDTQYF. This chain uses TRBV5-1 with TRBJ2-3, with 10 bases matching TRBD2. The CDR3 loop spans 15 amino acids. Germline-derived CDR1 and CDR2 are SGHRS and YFSETQ. Trimming took 2 bases from V and 3 from J; bases not matched to a gene: 3.

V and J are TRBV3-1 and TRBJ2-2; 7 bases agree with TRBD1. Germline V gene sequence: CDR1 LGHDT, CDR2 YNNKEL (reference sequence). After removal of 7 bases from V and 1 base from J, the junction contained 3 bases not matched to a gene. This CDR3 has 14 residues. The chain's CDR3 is CASTYRGNTGELFF. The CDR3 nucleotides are TGTGCCAGCACGTACAGGGGGAACACCGGGGAGCTGTTTTTT.

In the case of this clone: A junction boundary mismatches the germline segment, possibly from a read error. CDR3 sequence: CASSDPSGVKETQYF. CDR3 nucleotide sequence: TGTGCAAGCAGTGATCCTAGCGGGGTCAAAGAGACCCAGTACTTC. The gene calls are TRBV25-1 and TRBJ2-5; 9 positions match TRBD2. In germline, CDR1 is MGHDK, CDR2 SYGVNS. The CDR3 spans 15 residues. Full variable domain (outside the CDR3, taken from reference TRBV25-1 and TRBJ2-5): EADIYQTPRYLVIGTGKKITLECSQTMGHDKMYWYQQDPGMELHLIHYSYGVNSTEKGDLSSESTVSRIRTEHFPLTLESARPSHTSQYLCASSDPSGVKETQYFGPGTRLLVL.

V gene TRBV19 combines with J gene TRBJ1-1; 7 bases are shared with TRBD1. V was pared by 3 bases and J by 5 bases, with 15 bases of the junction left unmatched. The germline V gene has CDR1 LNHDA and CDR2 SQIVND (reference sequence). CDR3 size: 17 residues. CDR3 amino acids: CASSISRQGNGGTEAFF. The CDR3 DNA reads TGTGCCAGTAGTATCTCTCGACAGGGTAATGGTGGGACTGAAGCTTTCTTT.